This T cell receptor beta chain was obtained from a study of cytomegalovirus exposure and HLA in healthy donors. The CDR3 is 14 amino acids. The V gene's germline CDR1 is KGHSH and CDR2 LQKENI. Trimming left V 3 bases short and J 2 bases short, with 11 bases between. A note on this clone: What it binds is unknown.

Study-wide results and caveats: TCR beta sequences reportedly predicted most subjects' HLA-A and HLA-B alleles accurately. Presence/absence analyses rested on an assumption that sequencing depth was roughly uniform across donors.

Primers: 60 Vbeta forward and 13 Jbeta reverse. Libraries were prepared by immunoSEQ multiplex PCR; TCRdb keeps only in-frame clonotypes and omits some of them. The sample lists 150,000 to 200,000 clones, around three quarters occurring once. This sequence was found in a woman in her forties in good health and CMV-seronegative. The sample consisted of PBMCs. The gene calls are TRBV18 and TRBJ2-7; D uncertain. Written as DNA, the CDR3 is TGTGCCAGCTCACCGGTTTTAGACACCTACGAGCAGTACTTC. Amino acids: CASSPVLDTYEQYF.